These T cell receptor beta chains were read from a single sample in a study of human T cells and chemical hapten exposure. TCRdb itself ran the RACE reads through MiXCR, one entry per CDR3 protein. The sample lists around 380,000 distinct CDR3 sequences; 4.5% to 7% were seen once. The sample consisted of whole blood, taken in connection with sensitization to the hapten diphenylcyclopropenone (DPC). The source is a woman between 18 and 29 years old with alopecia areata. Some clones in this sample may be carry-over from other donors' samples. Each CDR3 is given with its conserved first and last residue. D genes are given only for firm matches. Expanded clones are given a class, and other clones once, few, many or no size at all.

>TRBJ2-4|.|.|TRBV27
CASRTLAKNIQYF
TGTGCCAGCAGGACTCTAGCCAAAAACATTCAGTACTTC
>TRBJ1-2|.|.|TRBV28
CASSIPFFGYTF
TGTGCCAGCAGCATCCCTTTCTTTGGCTACACCTTC
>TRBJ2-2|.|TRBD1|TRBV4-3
CASSRDRDSTGELFF
TGCGCCAGCAGCCGGGACAGGGACTCCACCGGGGAGCTGTTTTTT
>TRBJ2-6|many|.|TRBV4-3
CASSGAARSGANVLTF
TGCGCCAGCAGCGGAGCCGCTAGGTCTGGGGCCAACGTCCTGACTTTC
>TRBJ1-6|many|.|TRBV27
CASSGSNSPLHF
TGTGCCAGCAGTGGGTCCAATTCACCCCTCCACTTT
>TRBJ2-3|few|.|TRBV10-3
CAISDRASTDTQYF
TGTGCCATCAGTGACAGGGCTAGCACAGATACGCAGTATTTT
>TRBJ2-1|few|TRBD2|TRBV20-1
CSALRLAGYNEQFF
TGCAGTGCTCTTCGACTAGCGGGGTACAATGAGCAGTTCTTC
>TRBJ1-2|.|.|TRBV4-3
CASSQDRIGTHEPFFPNYGYTF
TGCGCCAGCAGCCAAGACAGGATAGGGACCCATGAACCTTTTTTTCCTAACTATGGCTACACCTTC
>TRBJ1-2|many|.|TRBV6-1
CASAEGLVYGYTF
TGTGCCAGCGCCGAAGGCCTTGTCTATGGCTACACCTTC
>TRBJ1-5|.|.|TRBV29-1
CSVAGGQGQPQHF
TGCAGCGTGGCGGGGGGTCAGGGCCAGCCCCAGCATTTT
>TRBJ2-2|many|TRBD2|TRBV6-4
CASSVAGDRTGELFF
TGTGCCAGCAGTGTAGCGGGGGACCGCACCGGGGAGCTGTTTTTT
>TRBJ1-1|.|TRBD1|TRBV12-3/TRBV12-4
CASRTAGTGGEAFF
TGTGCCAGCAGGACCGCCGGGACAGGGGGAGAAGCTTTCTTT